This T cell receptor beta chain was obtained from a study of blood T cell repertoires in COVID-19. Overall study context: Acute and convalescent COVID-19 specimens originated in the United States, Italy and Spain.

As handled by the study authors: Reference gene primer amplification in the assay estimated nucleated cell counts. Generated by immunoSEQ multiplex PCR, the TCRdb table keeps only in-frame clones and is missing some. That table is the source of V, J and clone size, and D and trimming were worked out from the DNA. This table has hundreds of thousands of clones, approximately 86% appearing once. The CDR3 is made up of 16 amino acids. CDR1 and CDR2 (germline): SGHNT, YYREEE (reference sequence). After removal of 6 bases from V and 1 base from J, the junction contained 8 bases not matched to a gene. The sequenced sample consisted of PBMCs or T cells enriched from blood (not recorded which). This sequence joins TRBV5-4 and TRBJ2-3, with 10 nucleotides matching TRBD1. This TCR came from a woman in her thirties who had been exposed to COVID-19. Here the CDR3 DNA reads TGTGCCAGCACCCTAAGACAGGGGGCAGGCACAGATACGCAGTATTTT. Its protein product is CASTLRQGAGTDTQYF.